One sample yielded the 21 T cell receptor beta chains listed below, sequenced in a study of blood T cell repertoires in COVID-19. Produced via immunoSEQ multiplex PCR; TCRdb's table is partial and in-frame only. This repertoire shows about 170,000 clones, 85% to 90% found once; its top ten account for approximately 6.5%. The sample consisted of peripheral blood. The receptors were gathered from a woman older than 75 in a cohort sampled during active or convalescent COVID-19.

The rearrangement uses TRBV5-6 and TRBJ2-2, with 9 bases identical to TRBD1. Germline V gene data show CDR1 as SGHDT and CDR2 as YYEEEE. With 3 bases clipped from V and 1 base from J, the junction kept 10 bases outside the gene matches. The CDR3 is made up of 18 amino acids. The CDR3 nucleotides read TGTGCCAGCAGCTGGGCGACCGGGACAGGGATGAACACCGGGGAGCTGTTTTTT. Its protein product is CASSWATGTGMNTGELFF.

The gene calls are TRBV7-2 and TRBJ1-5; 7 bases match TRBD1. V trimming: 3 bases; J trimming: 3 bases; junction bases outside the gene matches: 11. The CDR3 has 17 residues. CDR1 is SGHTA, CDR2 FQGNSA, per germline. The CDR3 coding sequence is TGTGCCAGCAGCTTTCAGCAGGGGGAGCTGGTCAATCAGCCCCAGCATTTT. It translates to CASSFQQGELVNQPQHF.

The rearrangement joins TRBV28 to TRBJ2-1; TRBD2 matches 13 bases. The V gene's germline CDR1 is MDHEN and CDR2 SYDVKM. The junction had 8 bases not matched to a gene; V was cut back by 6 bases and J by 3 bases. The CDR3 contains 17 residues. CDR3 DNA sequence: TGTGCCAGCAGACCTTGGACTAGCGGGGGCCTCTACAATGAGCAGTTCTTC. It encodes CASRPWTSGGLYNEQFF.

CDR3 sequence (DNA): TGTGCCAGCAGCCGGAACAGTGATCAGCCCCAGCATTTT. Protein sequence: CASSRNSDQPQHF. The chain carries TRBV13 and TRBJ1-5; D is unclear. The CDR3 spans 13 residues. The V gene's germline CDR1 is PRHDT and CDR2 FYEKMQ (reference sequence). The V gene lost 5 bases and the J gene lost 5 bases, with 10 bases spanning the gap.

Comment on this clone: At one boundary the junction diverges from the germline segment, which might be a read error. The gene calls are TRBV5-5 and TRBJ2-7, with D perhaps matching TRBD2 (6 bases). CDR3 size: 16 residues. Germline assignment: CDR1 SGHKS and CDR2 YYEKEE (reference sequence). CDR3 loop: CANSPRQEGFPYEQYF. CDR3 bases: TGTGCCAACAGCCCCCGGCAGGAGGGTTTTCCCTACGAGCAGTACTTC.

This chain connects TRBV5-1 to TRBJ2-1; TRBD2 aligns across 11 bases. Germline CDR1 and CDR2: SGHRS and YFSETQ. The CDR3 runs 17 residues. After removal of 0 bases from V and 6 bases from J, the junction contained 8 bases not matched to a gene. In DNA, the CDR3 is TGCGCCAGCAGCTTGGCCCCCGGTAGCGGGGGGGGCAATGAGCAGTTCTTC. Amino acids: CASSLAPGSGGGNEQFF.

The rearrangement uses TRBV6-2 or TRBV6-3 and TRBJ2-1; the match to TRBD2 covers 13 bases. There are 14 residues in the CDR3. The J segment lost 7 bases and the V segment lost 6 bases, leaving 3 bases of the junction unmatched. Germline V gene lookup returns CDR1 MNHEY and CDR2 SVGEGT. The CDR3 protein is CASSGTSGTNEQFF. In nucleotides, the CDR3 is TGTGCCAGCAGCGGGACTAGCGGGACGAATGAGCAGTTCTTC.

For the CDR3, the DNA is TGTGCCAGCAGTTTATCGATGGCTCCGGGGGGGAAGACCCAGTACTTC. As protein: CASSLSMAPGGKTQYF. This chain uses TRBV27 with TRBJ2-5; TRBD2 agrees at 8 bases. This CDR3 is 16 amino acids long. V shed 0 bases and J 6 bases; nucleotides not matched to a gene: 9. CDR1 MNHEY and CDR2 SMNVEV come from the germline V gene (reference sequence).

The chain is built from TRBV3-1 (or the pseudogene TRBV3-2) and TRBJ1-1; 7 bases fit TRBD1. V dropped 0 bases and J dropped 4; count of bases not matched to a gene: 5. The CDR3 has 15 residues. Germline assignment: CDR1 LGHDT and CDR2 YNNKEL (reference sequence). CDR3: CASSQDKQGPTEAFF. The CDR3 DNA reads TGTGCCAGCAGCCAAGATAAACAGGGGCCCACTGAAGCTTTCTTT.

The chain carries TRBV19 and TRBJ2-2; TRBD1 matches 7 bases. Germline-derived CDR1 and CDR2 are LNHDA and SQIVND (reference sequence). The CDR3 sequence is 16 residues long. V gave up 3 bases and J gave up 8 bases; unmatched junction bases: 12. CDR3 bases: TGTGCCAGTAGTATTAGGGTAGGGGGCTTCAGAGGGGAGCTGTTTTTT. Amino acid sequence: CASSIRVGGFRGELFF. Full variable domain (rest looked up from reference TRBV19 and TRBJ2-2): DGGITQSPKYLFRKEGQNVTLSCEQNLNHDAMYWYRQDPGQGLRLIYYSQIVNDFQKGDIAEGYSVSREKKESFPLTVTSAQKNPTAFYLCASSIRVGGFRGELFFGEGSRLTVL.

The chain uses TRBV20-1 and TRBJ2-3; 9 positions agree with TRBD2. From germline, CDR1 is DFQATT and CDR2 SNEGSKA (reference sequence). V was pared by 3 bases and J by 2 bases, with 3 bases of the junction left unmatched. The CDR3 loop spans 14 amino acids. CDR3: CSASLAGLTDTQYF. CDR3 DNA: TGCAGTGCTAGTCTAGCGGGACTCACAGATACGCAGTATTTT.

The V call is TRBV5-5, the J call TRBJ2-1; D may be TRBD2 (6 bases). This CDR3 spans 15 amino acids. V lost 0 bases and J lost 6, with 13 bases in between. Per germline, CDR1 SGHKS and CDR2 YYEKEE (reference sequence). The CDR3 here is CASSLGASDINEQFF. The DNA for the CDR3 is TGTGCCAGCAGCTTGGGTGCTAGCGACATCAATGAGCAGTTCTTC.

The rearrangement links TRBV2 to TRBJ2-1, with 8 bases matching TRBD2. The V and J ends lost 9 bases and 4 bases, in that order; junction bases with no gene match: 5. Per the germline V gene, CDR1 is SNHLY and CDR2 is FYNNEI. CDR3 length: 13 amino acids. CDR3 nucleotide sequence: TGTGCCAGTTTAGCGGGGCTTTACAATGAGCAGTTCTTC. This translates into CASLAGLYNEQFF. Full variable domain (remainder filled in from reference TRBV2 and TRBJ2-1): EPEVTQTPSHQVTQMGQEVILRCVPISNHLYFYWYRQILGQKVEFLVSFYNNEISEKSEIFDDQFSVERPDGSNFTLKIRSTKLEDSAMYFCASLAGLYNEQFFGPGTRLTVL.

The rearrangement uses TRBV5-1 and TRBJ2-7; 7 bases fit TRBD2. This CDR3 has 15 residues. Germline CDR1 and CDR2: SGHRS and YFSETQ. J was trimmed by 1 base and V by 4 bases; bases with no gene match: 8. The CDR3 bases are TGCGCCAGCAGCCCTCGGGCTAGCGGTTCCTACGAGCAGTACGTC. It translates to CASSPRASGSYEQYV.

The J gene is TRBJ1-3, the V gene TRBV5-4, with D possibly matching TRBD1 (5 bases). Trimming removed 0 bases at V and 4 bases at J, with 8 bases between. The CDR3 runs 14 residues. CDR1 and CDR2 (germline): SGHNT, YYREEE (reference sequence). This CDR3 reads CASSLEGRGNTIYF. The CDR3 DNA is TGTGCCAGCAGCTTGGAGGGGCGCGGAAACACCATATATTTT.

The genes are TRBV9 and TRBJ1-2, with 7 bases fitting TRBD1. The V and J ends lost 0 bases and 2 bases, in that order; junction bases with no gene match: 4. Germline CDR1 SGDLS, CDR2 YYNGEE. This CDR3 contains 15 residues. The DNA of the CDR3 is TGTGCCAGCAGCGTAGAGTCCAGGGGGAACTATGGCTACACCTTC. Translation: CASSVESRGNYGYTF.

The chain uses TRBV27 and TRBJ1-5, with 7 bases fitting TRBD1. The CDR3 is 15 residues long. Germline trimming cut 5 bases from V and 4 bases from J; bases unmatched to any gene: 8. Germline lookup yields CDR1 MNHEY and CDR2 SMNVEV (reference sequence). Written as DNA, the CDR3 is TGTGCCAGCAGTCCCCAGAGGGGGCTGAATCAGCCCCAGCATTTT. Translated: CASSPQRGLNQPQHF.

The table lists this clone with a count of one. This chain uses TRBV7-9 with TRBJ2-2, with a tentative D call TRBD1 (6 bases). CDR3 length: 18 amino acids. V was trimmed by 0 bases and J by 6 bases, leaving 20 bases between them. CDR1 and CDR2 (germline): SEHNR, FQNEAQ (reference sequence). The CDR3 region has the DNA TGTGCCAGCAGCTTAGCGGACAGCCCGGACGAACGTGCCGGGGAGCTGTTTTTT. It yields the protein CASSLADSPDERAGELFF.

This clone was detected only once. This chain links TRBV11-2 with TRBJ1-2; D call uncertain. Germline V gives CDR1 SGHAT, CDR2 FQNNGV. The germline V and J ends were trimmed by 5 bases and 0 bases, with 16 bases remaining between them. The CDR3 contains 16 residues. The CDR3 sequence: CASSPRGRSANYGYTF. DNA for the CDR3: TGTGCCAGCAGCCCTCGAGGGAGATCAGCTAACTATGGCTACACCTTC.

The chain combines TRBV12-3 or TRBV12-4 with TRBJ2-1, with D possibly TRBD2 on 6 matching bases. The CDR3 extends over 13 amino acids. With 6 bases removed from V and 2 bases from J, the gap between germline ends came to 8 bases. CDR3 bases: TGTGCCAGCAGCGGGGGTGCCTACAATGAGCAGTTCTTC. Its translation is CASSGGAYNEQFF.

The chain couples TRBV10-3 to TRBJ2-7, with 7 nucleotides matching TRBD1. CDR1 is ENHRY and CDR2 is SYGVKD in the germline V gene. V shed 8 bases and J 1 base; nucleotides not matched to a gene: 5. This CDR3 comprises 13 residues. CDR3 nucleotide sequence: TGTGCCATCGGGGCAGGGGGATCCTACGAGCAGTACTTC. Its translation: CAIGAGGSYEQYF.